The 8 T cell receptor beta chains below were found in one sample sequenced in a study of vaccination and CD4 T cells after COVID-19. The treatment: approximately 9-day PBMC culture with coronavirus spike peptide pools or control peptides (ViraFEST assay). Cultured CD4+ T cell DNA underwent sequencing with the Oncomine TCR Beta short-read assay. TCRdb re-derived calls from the PCR reads in MiXCR, one entry per CDR3 protein. The data hold more than 12,000 distinct CDR3 sequences, with 26% observed a single time. For these TCRs, the target antigens are not known. Sample: cultured CD4+ T cells from blood. The receptors here all came from a human donor with COVID-19.

The chain is built from TRBV24-1 and TRBJ2-1; D is uncertain. CDR3 length equals 13 residues. The V and J ends lost 7 bases and 5 bases respectively, with 11 bases between them. CDR1 is KGHDR, CDR2 SFDVKD, per germline. DNA for the CDR3: TGTGCCACCAGGACGCCAGGAGACAATGAGCAGTTCTTC. Translating it yields CATRTPGDNEQFF.

Judged by abundance, this clonotype is medium-sized (0.01 to 0.1%). CDR3 sequence (DNA): TGTGCCACCAGTGACTCGGGACGCCGGGGGAATCAGCCCCAGCATTTT. The encoded protein is CATSDSGRRGNQPQHF. The chain carries TRBV24-1 and TRBJ1-5; weak D call: TRBD1 (5 bases). Trimming pared 4 bases from V and 4 bases from J, leaving 16 bases between. CDR1 and CDR2 (germline): KGHDR, SFDVKD. The CDR3 contains 16 residues.

A few counts support this clonotype. V is TRBV24-1 and J is TRBJ2-3; 12 bases align to TRBD2. In germline, CDR1 is KGHDR, CDR2 SFDVKD. The length of the CDR3 is 15 residues. The trim removed 3 bases at V and 3 bases at J, leaving 0 bases unmatched. CDR3 region: CATSDTSGGTDTQYF. The CDR3 DNA follows: TGTGCCACCAGTGATACTAGCGGGGGGACAGATACGCAGTATTTT.

The rearrangement uses TRBV6-1 and TRBJ2-5, with D tentatively TRBD1 (6 bases). CDR1 and CDR2 (germline): MNHNS, SASEGT. V lost 8 bases and J lost 6, with 10 bases in between. The CDR3 covers 11 residues. CDR3 sequence (DNA): TGTGCCAGCCAGGGGATACAGACCCAGTACTTC. Protein product: CASQGIQTQYF.

The chain has TRBV2 and TRBJ1-1; D may be TRBD1 (6 bases). This CDR3 comprises 13 residues. The V end was cut by 5 bases, the J end by 1 base, with 8 bases between. CDR1 SNHLY and CDR2 FYNNEI come from the germline V gene. CDR3 nucleotides: TGTGCCAGCAGTCGACAGGAGAACACTGAAGCTTTCTTT. Translating it yields CASSRQENTEAFF.

This clonotype was counted only a few times. The V gene is TRBV6-2 or TRBV6-3, the J gene TRBJ2-1; 8 nucleotides line up with TRBD2. The germline CDR1 and CDR2 sequences are MNHEY and SVGEGT. The CDR3 totals 15 residues. Trimming removed 5 bases from V and 3 bases from J; junction bases left unmatched: 6. The CDR3 spells CASSPRGGLYNEQFF. The CDR3 DNA follows: TGTGCCAGCAGTCCCCGGGGGGGCCTCTACAATGAGCAGTTCTTC.

V usage is TRBV20-1 and J usage is TRBJ2-1, with 14 bases that match TRBD2. V dropped 4 bases and J dropped 9; count of bases not matched to a gene: 8. This CDR3 region has 15 residues. Germline values: CDR1 DFQATT, CDR2 SNEGSKA (reference sequence). The CDR3 sequence: CSAKQTSGGASEQFF. Here the CDR3 DNA reads TGCAGTGCTAAGCAGACTAGCGGGGGGGCAAGTGAGCAGTTCTTC.

This clonotype came up a few times. CDR3 sequence (DNA): TGTGCCAGCAGCTTATCAGGGGGCGAAGGCAATCAGCCCCAGCATTTT. Translation: CASSLSGGEGNQPQHF. The J gene is TRBJ1-5, the V gene TRBV7-9, with 8 bases identical to TRBD1. Germline V gene sequence: CDR1 SEHNR, CDR2 FQNEAQ (reference sequence). The CDR3 loop spans 16 amino acids. The J segment lost 2 bases and the V segment lost 2 bases, leaving 5 bases of the junction unmatched.